What follows is one T cell receptor beta chain and its context. Its antigen is unidentified. Primed by a sample-barcoded 5' primer and a J-beta primer mix, a second PCR proceeded for about 7 to 11 cycles. TCRdb ran MiXCR on the 5' RACE reads and lists one entry per CDR3 protein. The data contain around 1.5 million distinct CDR3 sequences, roughly 32% of them singletons. The entry originates in a study of blood T cells in healthy people across ages. Study-level background: Roughly one uniquely barcoded beta molecule per two T cells was captured.

Per the germline V gene, CDR1 is DFQATT and CDR2 is SNEGSKA (reference sequence). CDR3 length: 16 residues. Between the trimmed V and J ends, which lost 2 bases and 3 bases, there was a span of 18 bases. Ten milliliters of peripheral blood were drawn from each donor. Total RNA extraction produced at least 5.5 micrograms (per sample) for the study. Findings and limits, study-wide: The authors considered diversity estimates from one million T cells to be underestimates.

This rearrangement joins TRBV20-1 to TRBJ2-3; D is undetermined. Material for sequencing was blood. The receptor was isolated from a woman younger than 45 in good health. The CDR3 here is CSARPMMRFETDTQYF. The DNA for the CDR3 is TGCAGTGCTAGACCGATGATGCGGTTTGAGACAGATACGCAGTATTTT.